Listed below are T cell receptor beta chains from one sample, sequenced in a study of cytomegalovirus exposure and HLA in healthy donors. Sequencing used immunoSEQ multiplex PCR; TCRdb keeps in-frame clones, though not all of them. The table includes 90,000 to 100,000 clones, less than 85% detected once. The specimen was PBMCs. The receptors derive from a woman aged 60-70 years in good health and CMV-seropositive. Each CDR3 is given with its conserved first and last residue. The D gene is left open where the match is weak. Clone size, where shown, is once, few, many, or a class for clones that have expanded.

D gene,clone size,J gene,V gene,CDR3 protein,CDR3 DNA
TRBD1,NA,TRBJ2-5,TRBV11-2,CASSKSRTGVIETQYF,TGTGCCAGCAGCAAATCAAGGACAGGGGTGATCGAGACCCAGTACTTC
NA,NA,TRBJ2-3,TRBV7-6,CASSLIGISTDTQYF,TGTGCCAGCAGCTTAATCGGGATAAGCACAGATACGCAGTATTTT
TRBD2,NA,TRBJ2-5,TRBV7-2,CASSFTSGSMGKETQYF,TGTGCCAGCAGCTTTACGAGCGGGAGTATGGGAAAAGAGACCCAGTACTTC
TRBD1,NA,TRBJ1-3,TRBV5-1,CASSPGQTSSGNTIYF,TGCGCCAGCAGCCCGGGACAGACGAGCTCTGGAAACACCATATATTTT
TRBD1,NA,TRBJ1-2,TRBV6-5,CASSPPDRGKGYTF,TGTGCCAGCAGCCCCCCGGACAGGGGAAAGGGCTACACCTTC
NA,NA,TRBJ2-1,TRBV2,CASSAYGSPSYNEQFF,TGTGCCAGCAGTGCATATGGGAGCCCCTCCTACAATGAGCAGTTCTTC
TRBD2,few,TRBJ2-5,TRBV10-2,CASSEVGGRAKTQYF,TGCGCCAGCAGTGAGGTCGGCGGGAGGGCAAAGACCCAGTACTTC
NA,once,TRBJ2-1,TRBV6-5,CASRPDRSAEQFF,TGTGCCAGCAGGCCTGACAGGTCAGCTGAGCAGTTCTTC
TRBD2,NA,TRBJ2-5,TRBV7-8,CASSSETSGGETQYF,TGTGCCAGCAGCTCGGAGACTAGCGGAGGGGAGACCCAGTACTTC
TRBD1,few,TRBJ1-3,TRBV5-6,CASSLYVQGADTIYF,TGTGCCAGCAGCTTGTATGTACAGGGGGCGGACACCATATATTTT
TRBD2,NA,TRBJ2-7,TRBV9,CASSVGSSGRYEQYF,TGTGCCAGCAGCGTAGGGTCTAGCGGGAGGTACGAGCAGTACTTC
TRBD1,NA,TRBJ1-6,TRBV15,CATSRRTGGISPLHF,TGTGCCACCAGCCGCAGGACAGGGGGCATTTCACCCCTCCACTTT
NA,few,TRBJ1-3,TRBV6-5,CASSYTLQGPGNTIYF,TGTGCCAGCAGTTACACCTTACAGGGCCCAGGAAACACCATATATTTT
TRBD1,NA,TRBJ2-3,TRBV29-1,CSGVRGLSTDTQYF,TGCAGCGGAGTCAGGGGGCTAAGCACAGATACGCAGTATTTT
TRBD1,once,TRBJ1-1,TRBV11-2,CASRRDRVANTEAFF,TGTGCCAGCAGGCGGGACAGGGTAGCGAACACTGAAGCTTTCTTT
TRBD1,NA,TRBJ2-3,TRBV10-3,CAISSTGTGDTQYF,TGTGCCATCAGTTCAACCGGGACAGGAGATACGCAGTATTTT
NA,few,TRBJ1-1,TRBV7-9,CASSLSGSLNTEAFF,TGTGCCAGCAGCTTAAGTGGCTCTCTGAACACTGAAGCTTTCTTT
NA,NA,TRBJ1-2,TRBV6-1,CASRLTVNYGYTF,TGTGCCAGCAGGCTGACAGTAAACTATGGCTACACCTTC
NA,NA,TRBJ2-1,TRBV5-4,CASSLAGAGGDEQFF,TGTGCCAGCAGCTTGGCTGGAGCAGGAGGGGATGAGCAGTTCTTC
NA,NA,TRBJ1-6,TRBV4-1,CASSTRTEKNSPLHF,TGCGCCAGCAGCACAAGGACAGAGAAAAATTCACCCCTCCACTTT
TRBD1,NA,TRBJ2-7,TRBV5-1,CASSWGQGHSYEQYF,TGCGCCAGCAGCTGGGGACAGGGACACTCCTACGAGCAGTACTTC
NA,once,TRBJ1-2,TRBV5-8,CASSLAFQGDRGYTF,TGTGCCAGCAGCTTGGCGTTCCAGGGTGATCGTGGCTACACCTTC
NA,few,TRBJ1-2,TRBV19,CASSGLETAGGYTF,TGTGCCAGTAGTGGACTTGAGACCGCGGGGGGCTACACCTTC
NA,NA,TRBJ2-3,TRBV30,CAWDKTVTDTQYF,TGTGCCTGGGATAAGACAGTCACAGATACGCAGTATTTT
NA,NA,TRBJ2-6,TRBV6-6,CASSYSSSGANVLTF,TGTGCCAGCAGTTACTCGAGCTCTGGGGCCAACGTCCTGACTTTC
TRBD2,NA,TRBJ2-5,TRBV18,CASVASGQETQYF,TGTGCCAGCGTTGCTAGCGGCCAAGAGACCCAGTACTTC
TRBD2,few,TRBJ2-6,TRBV19,CASSMGRLAGWSVSGANVLTF,TGTGCCAGTAGTATGGGCCGACTAGCGGGATGGTCCGTATCTGGGGCCAACGTCCTGACTTTC
NA,NA,TRBJ2-1,TRBV5-5,CASSPVATSYNEQFF,TGTGCCAGCAGCCCCGTCGCGACTTCCTACAATGAGCAGTTCTTC
NA,NA,TRBJ2-1,TRBV29-1,CSVAGGRGVGYNEQFF,TGCAGCGTTGCAGGGGGGCGCGGGGTAGGTTACAATGAGCAGTTCTTC
TRBD2,NA,TRBJ2-3,TRBV30,CAWTYTSGSDTQYF,TGTGCCTGGACTTATACTAGCGGCTCAGATACGCAGTATTTT
TRBD2,NA,TRBJ2-7,TRBV13,CASSLSGSGRAHF,TGTGCCAGCAGCTTATCCGGGAGCGGGAGGGCTCACTTC
NA,NA,TRBJ1-5,TRBV19,CASSRAETSGTQHF,TGTGCCAGTAGCAGGGCAGAAACATCAGGCACCCAGCATTTT
NA,NA,TRBJ2-7,TRBV29-1,CSVEAGAYEQYF,TGCAGCGTTGAAGCGGGGGCCTACGAGCAGTACTTC
NA,NA,TRBJ2-7,TRBV7-7,CASSSETGGKQYF,TGTGCTAGCAGCTCCGAGACAGGCGGTAAGCAGTACTTC
NA,NA,TRBJ1-5,TRBV4-1,CASSQNQGQPQHF,TGCGCCAGCAGCCAGAACCAGGGTCAGCCCCAGCATTTT
NA,NA,TRBJ1-5,TRBV27,CASRGGRIAQPQHF,TGTGCCAGCAGGGGGGGGAGGATCGCTCAGCCCCAGCATTTT
NA,few,TRBJ2-1,TRBV28,CASSPPRGSDNEQFF,TGTGCCAGCAGTCCCCCCAGAGGGTCGGACAATGAGCAGTTCTTC
NA,NA,TRBJ2-7,TRBV5-6,CASSLVGVHEQYF,TGTGCCAGCAGCTTGGTCGGAGTACACGAGCAGTACTTC
TRBD1,NA,TRBJ2-6,TRBV5-8,CASSSWGTGNSGANVLTF,TGTGCCAGCAGCTCCTGGGGGACAGGGAACTCTGGGGCCAACGTCCTGACTTTC
TRBD1,NA,TRBJ2-5,TRBV7-9,CASSHGTAWQETQYF,TGTGCCAGCAGCCACGGGACAGCGTGGCAAGAGACCCAGTACTTC
NA,NA,TRBJ2-5,TRBV5-4,CASSPRVKGEETQYF,TGTGCCAGCAGCCCGAGGGTAAAAGGCGAAGAGACCCAGTACTTC
NA,few,TRBJ2-1,TRBV6-1,CASSPIYSSYNEQFF,TGTGCCAGCAGTCCAATCTATAGCTCCTACAATGAGCAGTTCTTC
NA,NA,TRBJ1-1,TRBV6-6,CASSFSLGPTAAAFF,TGTGCCAGCAGTTTCAGTCTGGGTCCGACAGCTGCAGCTTTCTTT
TRBD2,NA,TRBJ2-7,TRBV15,CATSRETSGAYEQYF,TGTGCCACCAGCAGAGAAACTAGCGGGGCCTACGAGCAGTACTTC
NA,few,TRBJ1-1,TRBV5-6,CASSATGSRTEAFF,TGTGCCAGCAGCGCCACAGGGTCGAGAACTGAAGCTTTCTTT
NA,NA,TRBJ2-7,TRBV2,CASSAQGGAYEQYF,TGTGCCAGCAGTGCACAGGGGGGGGCCTACGAGCAGTACTTC
NA,NA,TRBJ1-1,TRBV29-1,CSVHRDVNTEAFF,TGCAGCGTCCACAGGGATGTGAACACTGAAGCTTTCTTT
NA,NA,TRBJ2-1,TRBV19,CASISAYNEQFF,TGTGCCAGTATATCGGCCTACAATGAGCAGTTCTTC
NA,few,TRBJ1-5,TRBV6-6,CASSPEGNQPQHF,TGTGCCAGCAGTCCGGAGGGCAATCAGCCCCAGCATTTT
TRBD1,NA,TRBJ1-2,TRBV27,CASSFLGTGASYGYTF,TGTGCCAGCAGTTTTCTCGGGACAGGGGCTTCCTATGGCTACACCTTC
NA,once,TRBJ1-2,TRBV29-1,CSVGEGYYGYTF,TGCAGCGTTGGAGAGGGCTACTATGGCTACACCTTC
NA,NA,TRBJ1-3,TRBV5-4,CASSSAESRSGNTIYF,TGTGCCAGCAGCTCCGCAGAATCCCGCTCTGGAAACACCATATATTTT
NA,NA,TRBJ1-5,TRBV19,CASSMVGQPQHF,TGTGCCAGTAGTATGGTCGGGCAGCCCCAGCATTTT